The 14 T cell receptor beta chains reported below all come from one sample, sequenced in a study of blood T cell repertoires in COVID-19. Measured with immunoSEQ multiplex PCR; TCRdb has only the in-frame clones, and not every one. The repertoire holds approximately 210,000 clones, with about 80% as singletons. Sequencing was carried out using peripheral blood. These receptor sequences come from a woman between 35 and 50 years old with active or convalescent COVID-19.

V is TRBV5-1 and J is TRBJ2-5; TRBD2 matches at 14 bases. This CDR3 has 16 residues. V was clipped by 4 bases and J by 2 bases; unmatched bases: 4. Looked up from germline, CDR1 is SGHRS and CDR2 is YFSETQ. This CDR3 reads CASSLGLAGAQETQYF. As DNA, the CDR3 is TGCGCCAGCAGCCTGGGACTAGCGGGAGCACAAGAGACCCAGTACTTC.

This chain links TRBV11-1 with TRBJ2-7; D is unresolved. This CDR3 contains 15 residues. Trimming cost V 2 bases and J 0 bases, with 11 bases left between them. Germline CDR1 reads SGHAT; CDR2 reads FQDESV (reference sequence). The chain's CDR3 is CASSLSVKDSYEQYF. The CDR3 DNA follows: TGTGCCAGCAGCTTAAGCGTCAAGGACTCCTACGAGCAGTACTTC. The entire variable domain, with the rest obtained from reference TRBV11-1 and TRBJ2-7, is as follows: EAEVAQSPRYKITEKSQAVAFWCDPISGHATLYWYRQILGQGPELLVQFQDESVVDDSQLPKDRFSAERLKGVDSTLKIQPAELGDSAMYLCASSLSVKDSYEQYFGPGTRLTVT.

V and J are TRBV4-1 and TRBJ1-1, with 7 nucleotides matching TRBD1. Germline CDR1 and CDR2: MGHRA and YSYEKL. The junction had 14 bases not matched to a gene; V was cut back by 8 bases and J by 5 bases. The CDR3 is 15 residues long. The CDR3 nucleotides are TGCGCCAGCGTCAACACAGGGGCCCTGGGAACTGAAGCTTTCTTT. This sequence encodes CASVNTGALGTEAFF.

This clone was observed a few times. The chain links TRBV5-8 to TRBJ1-1; D ambiguous. With 0 bases removed from V and 0 bases from J, the gap between germline ends came to 9 bases. Germline CDR1 SGHTS, CDR2 YDEGEE. The CDR3 length is 15 residues. The CDR3 here is CASSLAPGLNTEAFF. CDR3 in DNA: TGTGCCAGCAGCTTGGCTCCGGGATTGAACACTGAAGCTTTCTTT.

V usage is TRBV2 and J usage is TRBJ1-3; TRBD1 might be the D (6 bases). The CDR3 consists of 15 residues. CDR1 and CDR2 from the germline V gene are SNHLY and FYNNEI. Trimming pared 3 bases from V and 1 base from J, leaving 10 bases between. CDR3 bases: TGTGCCAGCAGTGAGATTGGGACATCTGGAAACACCATATATTTT. Protein: CASSEIGTSGNTIYF.

The chain has TRBV19 and TRBJ1-1; 8 bases match TRBD1. Germline V lookup: CDR1 LNHDA, CDR2 SQIVND (reference sequence). The CDR3 runs 16 residues. V shed 3 bases, J shed 5 bases, and the junction held 11 bases outside the gene matches. The CDR3 bases are TGTGCCAGTAGTATGGAGTGGACAGGGAAGAGGACTGAAGCTTTCTTT. Translated: CASSMEWTGKRTEAFF.

This chain joins TRBV27 and TRBJ1-1; 8 bases match TRBD1. The trim removed 4 bases at V and 2 bases at J, leaving 9 bases unmatched. CDR1 is MNHEY and CDR2 is SMNVEV in the germline V gene (reference sequence). CDR3 length equals 16 residues. The CDR3 DNA reads TGTGCCAGCAGTTCGTGGCAGGGGGCCTTAAACACTGAAGCTTTCTTT. Its protein is CASSSWQGALNTEAFF.

In this sample, this clone turned up once. The J gene is TRBJ1-6, the V gene TRBV20-1; 7 bases are a match to TRBD1. V shed 3 bases and J 6 bases; nucleotides not matched to a gene: 11. This CDR3 comprises 16 residues. The germline V gene has CDR1 DFQATT and CDR2 SNEGSKA (reference sequence). Here the CDR3 reads CSASVSRGAINSPLHF. CDR3 coding DNA: TGCAGTGCTAGTGTCAGCAGGGGGGCTATTAATTCACCCCTCCACTTT.

This clone was seen a handful of times. The CDR3 is CASSPDRNTGELFF. Written as DNA, the CDR3 is TGTGCCAGCTCCCCGGACAGGAACACCGGGGAGCTGTTTTTT. This chain links TRBV7-8 with TRBJ2-2; possibly TRBD1 for D (6 bases). The CDR3 is 14 residues long. V shed 8 bases and J shed 1 base, with 11 bases lying between them. The V gene's germline CDR1 is SGHVS and CDR2 FQNEAQ.

This chain links TRBV7-9 with TRBJ1-2, with D uncertain. Trimming removed 7 bases at V and 4 bases at J, with 16 bases between. The CDR3 sequence is 14 residues long. Germline CDR1 reads SEHNR; CDR2 reads FQNEAQ (reference sequence). The CDR3 DNA follows: TGTGCCAGCACCTCTTCGTCGGCTAGCTATGGCTACACCTTC. It encodes CASTSSSASYGYTF.

J is TRBJ1-1 and V is TRBV5-1, with D tentatively TRBD1 (5 bases). Germline-derived CDR1 and CDR2 are SGHRS and YFSETQ. V lost 6 bases and J 5 bases, leaving 14 bases between the germline ends. The CDR3 length is 13 residues. CDR3 sequence: CASTVGQGTEAFF. The CDR3 nucleotides are TGCGCCAGCACAGTGGGGCAGGGAACTGAAGCTTTCTTT.

This rearrangement joins TRBV5-8 to TRBJ1-5; 9 nucleotides align to TRBD1. From germline, CDR1 is SGHTS and CDR2 YDEGEE. The CDR3 runs to 16 residues. V lost 6 bases, J lost 2 bases, and 9 bases stayed unmatched. As DNA, the CDR3 is TGTGCCAGCAACTTACCGGGACAGGGCGGCAATCAGCCCCAGCATTTT. This sequence encodes CASNLPGQGGNQPQHF.

The genes are TRBV5-1 and TRBJ2-3, with TRBD2 identical over 10 bases. With 4 bases clipped from V and 9 bases from J, the junction kept 17 bases outside the gene matches. Per the germline V gene, CDR1 is SGHRS and CDR2 is YFSETQ. This CDR3 has 17 residues. DNA for the CDR3: TGCGCCAGCAGCCGCCGGGCAGCGGGAGGGGAGGAGGGGACGCAGTATTTT. As protein: CASSRRAAGGEEGTQYF.

This rearrangement joins TRBV15 to TRBJ2-7; 9 positions agree with TRBD1. The germline V gene has CDR1 LNHNV and CDR2 YYDKDF (reference sequence). The CDR3 length is 15 residues. J was trimmed by 6 bases and V by 5 bases; bases with no gene match: 11. This CDR3 is CATSRGGQGQGEQYF. CDR3 nucleotides: TGTGCCACCAGCCGAGGCGGACAGGGGCAAGGCGAGCAGTACTTC.